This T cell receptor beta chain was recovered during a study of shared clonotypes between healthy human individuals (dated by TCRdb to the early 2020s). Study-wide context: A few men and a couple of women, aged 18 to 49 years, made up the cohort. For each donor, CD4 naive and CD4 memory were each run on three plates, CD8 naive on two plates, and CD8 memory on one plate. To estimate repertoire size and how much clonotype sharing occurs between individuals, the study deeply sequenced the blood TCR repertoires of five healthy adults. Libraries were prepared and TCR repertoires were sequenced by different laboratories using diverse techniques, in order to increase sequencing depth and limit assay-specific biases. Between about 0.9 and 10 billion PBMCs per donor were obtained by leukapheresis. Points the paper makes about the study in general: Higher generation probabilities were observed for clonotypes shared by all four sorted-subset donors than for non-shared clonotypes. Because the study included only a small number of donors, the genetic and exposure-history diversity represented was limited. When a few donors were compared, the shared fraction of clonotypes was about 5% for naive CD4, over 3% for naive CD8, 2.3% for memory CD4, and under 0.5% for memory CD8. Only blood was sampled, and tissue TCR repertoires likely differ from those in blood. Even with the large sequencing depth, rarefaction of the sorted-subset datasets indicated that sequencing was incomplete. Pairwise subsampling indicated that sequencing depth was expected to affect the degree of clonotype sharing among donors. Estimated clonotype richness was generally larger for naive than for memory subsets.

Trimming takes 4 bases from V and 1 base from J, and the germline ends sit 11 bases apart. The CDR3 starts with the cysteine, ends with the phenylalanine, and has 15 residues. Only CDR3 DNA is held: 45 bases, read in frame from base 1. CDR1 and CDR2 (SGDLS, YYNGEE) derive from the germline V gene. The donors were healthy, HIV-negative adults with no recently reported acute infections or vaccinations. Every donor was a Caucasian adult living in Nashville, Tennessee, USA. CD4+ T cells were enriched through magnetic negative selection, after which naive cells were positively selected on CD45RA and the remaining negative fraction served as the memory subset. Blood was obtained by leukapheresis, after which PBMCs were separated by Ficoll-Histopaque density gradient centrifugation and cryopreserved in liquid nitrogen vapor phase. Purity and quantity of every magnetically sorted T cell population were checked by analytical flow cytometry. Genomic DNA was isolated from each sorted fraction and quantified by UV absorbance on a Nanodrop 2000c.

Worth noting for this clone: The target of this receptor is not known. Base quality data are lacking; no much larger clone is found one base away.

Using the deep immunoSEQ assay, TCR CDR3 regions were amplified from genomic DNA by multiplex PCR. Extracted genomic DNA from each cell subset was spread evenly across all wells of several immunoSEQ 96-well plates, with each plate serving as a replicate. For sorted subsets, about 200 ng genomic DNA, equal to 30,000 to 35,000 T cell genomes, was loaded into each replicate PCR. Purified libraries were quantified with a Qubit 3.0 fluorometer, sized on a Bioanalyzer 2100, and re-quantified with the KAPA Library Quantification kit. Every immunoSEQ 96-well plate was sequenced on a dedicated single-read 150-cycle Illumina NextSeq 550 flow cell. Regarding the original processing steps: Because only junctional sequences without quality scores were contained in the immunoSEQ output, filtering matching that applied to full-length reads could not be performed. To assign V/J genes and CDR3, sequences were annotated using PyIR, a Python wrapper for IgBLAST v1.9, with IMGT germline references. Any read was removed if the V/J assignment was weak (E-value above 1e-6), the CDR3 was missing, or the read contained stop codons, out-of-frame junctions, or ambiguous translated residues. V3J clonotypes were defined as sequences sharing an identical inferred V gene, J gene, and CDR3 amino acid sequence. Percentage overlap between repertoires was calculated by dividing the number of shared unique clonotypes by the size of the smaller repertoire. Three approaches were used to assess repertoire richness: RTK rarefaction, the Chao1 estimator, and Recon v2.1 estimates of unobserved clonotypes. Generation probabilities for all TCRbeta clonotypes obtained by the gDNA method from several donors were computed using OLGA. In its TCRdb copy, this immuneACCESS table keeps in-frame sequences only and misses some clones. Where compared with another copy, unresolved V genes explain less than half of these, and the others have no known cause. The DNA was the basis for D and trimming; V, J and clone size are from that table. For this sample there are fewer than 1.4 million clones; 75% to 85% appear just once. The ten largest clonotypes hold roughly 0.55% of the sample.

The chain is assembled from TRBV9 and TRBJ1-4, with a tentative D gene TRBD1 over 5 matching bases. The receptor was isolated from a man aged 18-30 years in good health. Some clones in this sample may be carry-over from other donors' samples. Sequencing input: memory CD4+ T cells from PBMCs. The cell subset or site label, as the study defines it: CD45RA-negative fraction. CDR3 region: CASSPGLQTNEKLFF. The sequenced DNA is TGTGCCAGCAGCCCGGGACTTCAAACTAATGAAAAACTGTTTTTT.